The present entry profiles one TCR beta chain with its context. This clone showed up just a few times. This receptor's antigen is unknown. Per-base quality was not reported, and no clone a single base away is much larger than it. At diagnosis, peripheral blood, uninvolved tumor-adjacent lung and tumor were collected and were preserved as a mix of fresh-frozen and FFPE material. The germline V gene sets CDR1 to SGDLS and CDR2 to YYNGEE. Trimming at the junction amounts to 5 bases on V and 0 bases on J, and the germline ends lie 13 bases apart. The CDR3, from cysteine to phenylalanine, totals 15 residues. Of the read, only the CDR3 DNA is kept; its 45 bases are in frame from base 1. This sample was included in a study of T cells in localized non-small cell lung cancer (dated by TCRdb to the early 2020s). Background for the entire study: The study analyzed T cell repertoires of about 230 early-stage NSCLC patients, comparing tumors and uninvolved tumor-adjacent lungs. Of the NSCLC patients, about 130 were male and 107 were female, and the mean age was approximately 64 years. The cohort consisted of under 300 treatment-naive NSCLC patients whose localized lung tumors had been resected. Broader findings and caveats from the paper: Because multi-region tumor sequencing was not done, intratumor heterogeneity could not be ruled out. Because of the exploratory design, TCR variables were selected using unadjusted p-values without false-discovery rate correction. Higher blood T cell density associated with longer overall survival, while higher adjacent-lung clonality associated with shorter survival. A median of approximately 57 of the top 100 tumor clones were detected in paired uninvolved adjacent lung, and 28 of these tumor clones were also found among the top 100 clones of the paired uninvolved adjacent lung. Uninvolved tumor-adjacent lung showed the highest T cell clonality, higher than tumor, which suggests more focused antigenic responses in the uninvolved tumor-adjacent lung.

The immunoSEQ Assay was used to sequence TCR beta CDR3 regions from DNA. The study's own analysis went as follows. To compute T cell density, TCR beta template counts were normalized to usable DNA, which was estimated by amplifying housekeeping genes. The preseqR package was used to estimate richness by extrapolating to 400,000 templates for PBMC samples and to 120,000 templates for tissue samples. Clonality was calculated as one minus Pielou's evenness. To identify tissue-enriched TCRs, differential abundance testing was run on productive amino-acid clonotypes with a minimum total count of 5 and an alpha of 0.1. The Jaccard Index and the Morisita Overlap Index were used to quantify repertoire overlap between compartments. GLIPH grouped TCR beta CDR3s together with public tetramer-defined viral CDR3s, and a viral motif had to include at least three viral sequences and also show V-gene enrichment. Entries here come from immuneACCESS through TCRdb and include only in-frame sequences with V and J called. Some clones fail to appear in such tables; in the studies checked, an unresolved V gene covers under half of the shortfall, and the cause of the remainder is unknown. V, J and clone size derive from that table, while D and trimming were established from the DNA sequence. In all, the sample holds about 2,800 clones, and 20% to 25% of those were seen once. The ten largest clones take up approximately 11% of the sample.

Specimen: lung tumor tissue, collected before any cancer treatment. The V and J genes are TRBV9 and TRBJ2-3; the D call could be TRBD1 or TRBD2, with each sharing 6 bases. The receptor was derived from a female donor older than 55 with stage I lung adenocarcinoma. The DNA reads as follows: TGTGCCAGCAGGAACTGGGGGGCTAGCACAGATACGCAGTATTTT. This codes for CASRNWGASTDTQYF.